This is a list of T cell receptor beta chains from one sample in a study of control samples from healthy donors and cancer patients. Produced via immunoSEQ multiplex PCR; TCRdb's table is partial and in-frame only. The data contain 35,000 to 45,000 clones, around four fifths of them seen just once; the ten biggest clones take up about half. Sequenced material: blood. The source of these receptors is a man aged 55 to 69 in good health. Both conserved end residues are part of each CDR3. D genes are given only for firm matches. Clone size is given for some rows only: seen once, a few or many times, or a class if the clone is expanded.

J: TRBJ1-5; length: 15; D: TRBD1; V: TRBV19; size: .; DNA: TGTGCCAGTAGTATGGACAGGGCCCCCAATCAGCCCCAGCATTTT; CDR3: CASSMDRAPNQPQHF
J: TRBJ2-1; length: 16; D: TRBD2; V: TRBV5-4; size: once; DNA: TGTGCCAGCAGCTCCGGGACTAGCGGGGGAGTCGAGGAGCAGTTCTTC; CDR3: CASSSGTSGGVEEQFF
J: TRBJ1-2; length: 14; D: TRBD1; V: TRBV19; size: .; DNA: TGTGCCAGTAGAAATGACCCGACAGGGTATGGCTACACCTTC; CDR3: CASRNDPTGYGYTF
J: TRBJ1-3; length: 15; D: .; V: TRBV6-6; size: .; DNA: TGTGCCAGCAGTTACGACGGAGTATCTGGAAACACCATATATTTT; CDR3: CASSYDGVSGNTIYF
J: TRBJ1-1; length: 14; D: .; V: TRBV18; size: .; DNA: TGTGCCAGCTCCCCCGGGCAGCAGAACACTGAAGCTTTCTTT; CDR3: CASSPGQQNTEAFF
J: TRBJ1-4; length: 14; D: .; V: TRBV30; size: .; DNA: TGTGCCTGGGCCATCGGGAGCTTGGGTGAAAAACTGTTTTTT; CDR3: CAWAIGSLGEKLFF
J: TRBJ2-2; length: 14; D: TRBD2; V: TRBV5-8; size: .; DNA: TGTGCCAGCAGCCGCGGGGAGGGGTCCGGGGAGCTGTTTTTT; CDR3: CASSRGEGSGELFF
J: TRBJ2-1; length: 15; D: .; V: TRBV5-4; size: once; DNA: TGTGCCAGCAGCTTGGAGGACCGTCTATACAATGAGCAGTTCTTC; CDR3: CASSLEDRLYNEQFF
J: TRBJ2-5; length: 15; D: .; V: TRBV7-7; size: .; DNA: TGTGCTAGCAGCTTAGTCGGGACTCCTCTGGAGACCCAGTACTTC; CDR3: CASSLVGTPLETQYF
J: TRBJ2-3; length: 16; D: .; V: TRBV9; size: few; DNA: TGTGCCAGCAGCTCCGGGGGCGGTACCTGGGCAGATACGCAGTATTTT; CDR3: CASSSGGGTWADTQYF
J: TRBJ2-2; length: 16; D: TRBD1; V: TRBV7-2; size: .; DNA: TGTGCCAGCAGCTTAGTCGTGGGACAGGGGGCGGGCGAGCTGTTTTTT; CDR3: CASSLVVGQGAGELFF
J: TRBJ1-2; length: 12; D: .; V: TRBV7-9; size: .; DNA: TGTGCCAGCAGCGCCTTCAGGGATGGCTACACCTTC; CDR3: CASSAFRDGYTF
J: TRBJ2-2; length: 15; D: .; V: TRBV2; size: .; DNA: TGTGCCAGCAGTCCCCAGGGGGGGCGGACCGGGGAGCTGTTTTTT; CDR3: CASSPQGGRTGELFF
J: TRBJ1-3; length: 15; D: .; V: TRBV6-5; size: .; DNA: TGTGCCAGCAGCGACGGGGTTTACTCTGGAAACACCATATATTTT; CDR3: CASSDGVYSGNTIYF
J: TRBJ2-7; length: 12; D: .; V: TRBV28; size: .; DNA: TGTGCCAGCAGTTTAGGTCGGGTCGAGCAGTACTTC; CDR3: CASSLGRVEQYF
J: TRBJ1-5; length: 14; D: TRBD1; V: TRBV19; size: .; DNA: TGTGCCAGTAGGGTGGCAGGGGGCTACCAGCCCCAGCATTTT; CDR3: CASRVAGGYQPQHF
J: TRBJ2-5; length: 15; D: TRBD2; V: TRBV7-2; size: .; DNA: TGTGCCAGCAGCACCATTGAGCGGGGGGTTGGGACCCAGTACTTC; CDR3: CASSTIERGVGTQYF
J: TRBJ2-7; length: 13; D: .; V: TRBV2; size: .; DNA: TGTGCCAGCACCGACCCAGGGCTCTACGAGCAGTACTTC; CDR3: CASTDPGLYEQYF
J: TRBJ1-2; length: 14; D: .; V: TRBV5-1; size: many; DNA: TGCGCCAGCAGCTTATCGGTCCGGATTTATGGCTACACCTTC; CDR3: CASSLSVRIYGYTF
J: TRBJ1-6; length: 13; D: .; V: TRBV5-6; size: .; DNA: TGTGCCAGCAGCTTTTCGAGGAATTCACCCCTCCACTTT; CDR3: CASSFSRNSPLHF
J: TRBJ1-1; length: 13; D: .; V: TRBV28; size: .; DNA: TGTGCCAGCAGTTTAGCGGGGAACACTGAAGCTTTCTTT; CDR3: CASSLAGNTEAFF
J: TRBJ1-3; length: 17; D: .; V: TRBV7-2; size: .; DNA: TGTGCCAGCAGCTTAGATTCTTGGCAGGGAACTGGAAACACCATATATTTT; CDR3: CASSLDSWQGTGNTIYF
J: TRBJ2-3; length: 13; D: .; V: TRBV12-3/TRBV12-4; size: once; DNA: TGTGCCAGCAGCGGCAGGGTAGAGGATACGCAGTATTTT; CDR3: CASSGRVEDTQYF
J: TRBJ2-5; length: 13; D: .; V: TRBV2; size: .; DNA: TGTGCCAGCAGTGGTAGCGTGAGAGAGACCCAGTACTTC; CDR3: CASSGSVRETQYF
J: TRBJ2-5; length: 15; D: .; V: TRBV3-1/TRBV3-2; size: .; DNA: TGTGCCAGCAGCAGGTCGAGACGCGAAAAAGAGACCCAGTACTTC; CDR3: CASSRSRREKETQYF
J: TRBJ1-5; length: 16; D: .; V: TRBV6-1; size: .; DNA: TGTGCCAGCAGTGGGGGGACCCCTGGGAGCAATCAGCCCCAGCATTTT; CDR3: CASSGGTPGSNQPQHF
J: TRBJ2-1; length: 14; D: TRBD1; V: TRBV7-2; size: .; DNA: TGTGCCAGCAGCACAGGGGGCGCCCCCGGCGAGCAGTTCTTC; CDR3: CASSTGGAPGEQFF
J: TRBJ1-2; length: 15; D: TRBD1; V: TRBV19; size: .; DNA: TGTGCCAGTAGGATAGGAGGCAGGGGGCTGGAAGGCTACACCTTC; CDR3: CASRIGGRGLEGYTF
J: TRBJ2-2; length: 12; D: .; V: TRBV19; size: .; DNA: TGTGCCAGTAGTATCCCCGCTGGGACACTGTTTTTT; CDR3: CASSIPAGTLFF
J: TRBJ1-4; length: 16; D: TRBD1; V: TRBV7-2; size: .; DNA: TGTGCCAGCAGCCCACAACAGGGGGTGTCGCATGAAAAACTGTTTTTT; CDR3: CASSPQQGVSHEKLFF
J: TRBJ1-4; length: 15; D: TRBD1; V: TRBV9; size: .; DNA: TGTGCCAGCAGCGCTGCAGTGACAGGGAGGGAAAAACTGTTTTTT; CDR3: CASSAAVTGREKLFF
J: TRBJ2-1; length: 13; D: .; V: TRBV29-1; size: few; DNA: TGCAGCGTTGCTACTACACTGTACAATGAGCAGTTCTTC; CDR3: CSVATTLYNEQFF
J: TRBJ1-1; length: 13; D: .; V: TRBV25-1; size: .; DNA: TGTGCCAGCAGCCCAGTTCGAGGATCTGAAGCTTTCTTT; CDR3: CASSPVRGSEAFF
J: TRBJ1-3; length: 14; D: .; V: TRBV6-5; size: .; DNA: TGTGCCAGCAGTTACGGTCGGACAGGAAACACCATATATTTT; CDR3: CASSYGRTGNTIYF
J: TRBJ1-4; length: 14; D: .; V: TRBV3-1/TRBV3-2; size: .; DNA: TGTGCCAGCAGCCAGACAGCCGTGTTGGAAAAACTGTTTTTT; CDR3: CASSQTAVLEKLFF
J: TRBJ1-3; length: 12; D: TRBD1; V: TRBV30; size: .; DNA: TGTGCCACTCCGGGACAGGGCCCCCCCCTATATTTT; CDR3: CATPGQGPPLYF
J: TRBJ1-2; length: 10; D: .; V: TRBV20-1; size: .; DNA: TGCAGTGCTATAAACTATGGCTACACCTTC; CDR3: CSAINYGYTF
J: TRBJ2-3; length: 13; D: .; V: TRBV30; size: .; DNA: TGTGCCTGGAACGCGGCTAGCACAGATACGCAGTATTTT; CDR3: CAWNAASTDTQYF
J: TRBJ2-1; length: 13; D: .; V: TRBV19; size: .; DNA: TGTGCCAGTAAAAGCGACGGGAGCTTTGAGCAGTTCTTC; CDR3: CASKSDGSFEQFF
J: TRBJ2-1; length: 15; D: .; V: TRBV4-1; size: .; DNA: TGCGCCAGCAGCCAAGATCCTGCCAACTACAATGAGCAGTTCTTC; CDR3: CASSQDPANYNEQFF
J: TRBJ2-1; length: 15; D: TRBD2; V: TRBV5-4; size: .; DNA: TGTGCCAGCAGCTTGGGGACTAGCGGAGACAATGAGCAGTTCTTC; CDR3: CASSLGTSGDNEQFF
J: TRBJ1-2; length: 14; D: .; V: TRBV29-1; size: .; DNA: TGCAGCGTTGAATCCCAGGGTGAAAACTATGGCTACACCTTC; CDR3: CSVESQGENYGYTF
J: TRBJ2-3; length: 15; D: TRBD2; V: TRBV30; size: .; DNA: TGTGCCTGGAGCCCTAGCGGGAGTTCCGCAGATACGCAGTATTTT; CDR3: CAWSPSGSSADTQYF
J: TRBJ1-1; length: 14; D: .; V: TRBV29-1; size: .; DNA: TGCAGCGTTGAAGTTTGGACAGATCCGAATGAAGCTTTCTTT; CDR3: CSVEVWTDPNEAFF
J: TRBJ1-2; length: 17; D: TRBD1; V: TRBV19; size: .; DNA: TGTGCCAGTAGTATGGAATCTGCACAGGGGGCATTCCGCGGCTACACCTTC; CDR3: CASSMESAQGAFRGYTF
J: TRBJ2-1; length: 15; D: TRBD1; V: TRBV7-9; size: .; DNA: TGTGCCAGCAGCCCTACACGACAGGGAGAGAGGGAGCAGTTCTTC; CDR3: CASSPTRQGEREQFF
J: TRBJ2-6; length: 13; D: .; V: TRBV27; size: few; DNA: TGTGCCAGCAGTTTATCTGGGGCCAACGTCCTGACTTTC; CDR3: CASSLSGANVLTF
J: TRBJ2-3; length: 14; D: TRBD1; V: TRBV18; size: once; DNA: TGTGCCAGCTCGAATCAGGGGGCGAGGGATACGCAGTATTTT; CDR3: CASSNQGARDTQYF
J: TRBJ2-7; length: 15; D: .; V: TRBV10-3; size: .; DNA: TGTGCCATCAGTGAGTCTAGCGGCAGCTCCTACGAGCAGTACTTC; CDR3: CAISESSGSSYEQYF
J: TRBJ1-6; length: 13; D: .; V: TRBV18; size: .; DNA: TGTGCCAGCTTGACAGACAATAATTCACCCCTCCACTTT; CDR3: CASLTDNNSPLHF
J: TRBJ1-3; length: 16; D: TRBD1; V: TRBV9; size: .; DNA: TGTGCCAGCAGCGCGGGGGGACAGGGGGACGGAAACACCATATATTTT; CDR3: CASSAGGQGDGNTIYF
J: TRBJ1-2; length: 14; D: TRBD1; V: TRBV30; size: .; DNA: TGTGCCTGGAGTGTTTATAGGACAGGAGTGAGCTACACCTTC; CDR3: CAWSVYRTGVSYTF
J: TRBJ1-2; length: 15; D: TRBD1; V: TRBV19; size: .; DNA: TGTGCCAGTAGTATCTCACAGGGGGCTTTGGGTGGCTACACCTTC; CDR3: CASSISQGALGGYTF
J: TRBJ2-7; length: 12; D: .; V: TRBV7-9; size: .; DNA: TGTGCCAGCAGCAAGGAGGTGCACGAGCAGTACTTC; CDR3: CASSKEVHEQYF
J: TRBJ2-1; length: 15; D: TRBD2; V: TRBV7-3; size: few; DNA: TGTGCCAGCAGCTTAGTCGGTAGCGGGAGAAATGAGCAGTTCTTC; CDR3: CASSLVGSGRNEQFF
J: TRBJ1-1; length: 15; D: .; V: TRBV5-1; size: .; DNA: TGCGCCAGCAGCTTATCGGACTCCCTGAACACTGAAGCTTTCTTT; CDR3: CASSLSDSLNTEAFF
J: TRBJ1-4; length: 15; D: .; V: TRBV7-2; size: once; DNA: TGTGCCAGCAGCCATATATATTTGGGGCCCGAAAAACTGTTTTTT; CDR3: CASSHIYLGPEKLFF
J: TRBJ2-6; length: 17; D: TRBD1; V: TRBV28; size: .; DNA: TGTGCCAGCGGATGGGACAGGGTTCTCTCTGGGGCCAACGTCCTGACTTTC; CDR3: CASGWDRVLSGANVLTF
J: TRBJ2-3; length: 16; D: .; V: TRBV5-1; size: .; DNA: TGCGCCAGCAGCTTGGCCGGGACTGCCGCCACAGATACGCAGTATTTT; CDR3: CASSLAGTAATDTQYF